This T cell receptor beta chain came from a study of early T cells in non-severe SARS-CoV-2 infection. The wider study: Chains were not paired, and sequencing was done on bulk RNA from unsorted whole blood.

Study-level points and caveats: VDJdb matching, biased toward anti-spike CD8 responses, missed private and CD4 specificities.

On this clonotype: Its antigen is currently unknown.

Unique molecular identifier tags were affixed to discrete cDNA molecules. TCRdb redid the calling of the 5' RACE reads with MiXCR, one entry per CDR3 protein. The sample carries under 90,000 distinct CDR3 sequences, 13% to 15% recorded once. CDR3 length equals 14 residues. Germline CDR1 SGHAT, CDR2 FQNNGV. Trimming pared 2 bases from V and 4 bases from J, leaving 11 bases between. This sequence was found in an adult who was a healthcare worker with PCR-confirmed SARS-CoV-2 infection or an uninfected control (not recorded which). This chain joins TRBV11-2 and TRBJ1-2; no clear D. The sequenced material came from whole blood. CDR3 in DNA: TGTGCCAGCAGCTTAAGCCCGACCTCCTATGGCTACACCTTC. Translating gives CASSLSPTSYGYTF.